What follows are 23 T cell receptor beta chains derived from one specimen sequenced in a study of Ad26.COV2.S vaccination and SARS-CoV-2 variants (dated by TCRdb to 2020 to 2022). Read against the paper, the sample's treatment or condition label means: some 20 received Ad26.COV2.S at low or high dose, single or two shots; roughly five received placebo; per-sample allocation not given. Repertoires of vaccine and placebo recipients were sequenced from samples taken on day 63 after the first injection. Libraries came from the immunoSEQ multiplex PCR assay. Entries here come from immuneACCESS through TCRdb and include only in-frame sequences with V and J called. Some clones fail to appear in such tables; in the studies checked, an unresolved V gene covers under half of the shortfall, and the cause of the remainder is unknown. The sample contains a few hundred thousand clones, around 85% of them found a single time. The top ten clones comprise less than 3.5% of the sample.

The input for sequencing was peripheral blood, taken in a trial of Ad26.COV2.S vaccine versus placebo. The receptor set was obtained from a person between 18 and 60 years old who received the Ad26.COV2.S COVID-19 vaccine or a placebo.

The V gene is TRBV25-1, the J gene TRBJ1-4, with 9 bases identical to TRBD1. CDR3 length: 16 amino acids. With 6 bases clipped from V and 8 bases from J, the junction kept 13 bases outside the gene matches. CDR1 and CDR2 (germline): MGHDK, SYGVNS. CDR3 residues: CASRDRGGWSGEKLFF. The CDR3 nucleotides are TGTGCCAGCAGGGACAGGGGAGGGTGGTCTGGCGAAAAACTGTTTTTT.

This clone was counted only a few times. The V call is TRBV6-5, the J call TRBJ1-5; D not resolved. The germline CDR1 and CDR2 sequences are MNHEY and SVGAGI. The CDR3 is made up of 15 amino acids. Deletions cut 7 bases from V and 0 bases from J, with 13 bases between. The CDR3 DNA reads TGTGCCAGCAAAATAGATCTAAATAGCAATCAGCCCCAGCATTTT. Encoded protein: CASKIDLNSNQPQHF.

The genes are TRBV4-3 and TRBJ1-1; D is unclear. The germline V gene encodes CDR1 LGHNA and CDR2 YSLEER. There are 16 residues in the CDR3. V was pared by 0 bases and J by 5 bases, with 16 bases between. DNA for the CDR3: TGCGCCAGCAGCCAAGATTATCGGGGATTCGTGACTGAAGCTTTCTTT. As protein: CASSQDYRGFVTEAFF.

The count of this clone is one. V is TRBV5-1 and J is TRBJ2-2; 14 bases agree with TRBD2. In germline, CDR1 is SGHRS, CDR2 YFSETQ. V lost 0 bases, J lost 3 bases, and 4 bases stayed unmatched. This CDR3 has 18 amino acids. The CDR3 nucleotides read TGCGCCAGCAGCTTGGAAACGGGACTAGCGGGGGACACCGGGGAGCTGTTTTTT. It yields the protein CASSLETGLAGDTGELFF.

Note on this clone: The sample holds other DNA sequences that translate to the same CDR3. The chain has TRBV6-2 or TRBV6-3 and TRBJ2-7; TRBD2 is a possible D gene (5 bases). Germline V CDR1 and CDR2: MNHEY, SVGEGT. The CDR3 has 13 amino acids. V lost 2 bases to trimming and J lost 4 bases, with 9 bases between them. CDR3 in amino acids: CASSYGGPYEQYV. DNA of the CDR3: TGTGCCAGCAGTTACGGAGGACCTTACGAGCAGTACGTC.

The chain links TRBV5-1 to TRBJ1-2; tentatively, D is TRBD1 (5 bases). Germline CDR1 reads SGHRS; CDR2 reads YFSETQ. The V gene lost 0 bases and the J gene lost 8 bases, with 11 bases spanning the gap. The CDR3 consists of 13 residues. The CDR3 here is CASSLGGDPGYTF. CDR3 in DNA: TGCGCCAGCAGCTTGGGAGGGGACCCCGGCTACACCTTC.

V and J are TRBV5-6 and TRBJ2-6; 7 bases agree with TRBD1. CDR1 is SGHDT, CDR2 YYEEEE, per germline. V dropped 1 base and J dropped 4; count of bases not matched to a gene: 8. The CDR3 contains 17 residues. The CDR3: CASSLLSGGSGANVLTF. CDR3 bases: TGTGCCAGCAGCTTGTTGTCAGGGGGATCAGGGGCCAACGTCCTGACTTTC. The entire variable domain, with the rest obtained from reference TRBV5-6 and TRBJ2-6, is as follows: DAGVTQSPTHLIKTRGQQVTLRCSPKSGHDTVSWYQQALGQGPQFIFQYYEEEERQRGNFPDRFSGHQFPNYSSELNVNALLLGDSALYLCASSLLSGGSGANVLTFGAGSRLTVL.

V is TRBV2 and J is TRBJ2-2; 9 bases align to TRBD1. Germline V CDR1 and CDR2: SNHLY, FYNNEI. Losses at the gene ends were 8 bases for V and 4 bases for J; bases not matched to a gene: 8. This CDR3 has 15 amino acids. This chain's CDR3 is CASGRLTGGTGELFF. The CDR3 DNA sequence: TGTGCCAGCGGTCGTCTGACAGGGGGCACCGGGGAGCTGTTTTTT.

The count of this clone is one. The genes are TRBV5-1 and TRBJ2-7; D is uncertain. Germline CDR1 and CDR2: SGHRS and YFSETQ. The CDR3 contains 14 residues. Trimming cost V 2 bases and J 2 bases, with 11 bases left between them. CDR3 sequence reads: CASSLATMAYEQYF. CDR3 DNA sequence: TGCGCCAGCAGCTTAGCTACCATGGCCTACGAGCAGTACTTC.

The V gene is TRBV7-9, the J gene TRBJ2-3; unclear D gene. The germline V gene encodes CDR1 SEHNR and CDR2 FQNEAQ (reference sequence). This CDR3 has 15 amino acids. Trimming cost V 6 bases and J 4 bases, with 17 bases left between them. For the CDR3, the DNA is TGTGCCAGCAGTCTTGCGGCGGCGCGCGCAGATACGCAGTATTTT. Its translation is CASSLAAARADTQYF.

The gene calls are TRBV2 and TRBJ1-2, with D possibly TRBD1 on 6 matching bases. Germline V gene sequence: CDR1 SNHLY, CDR2 FYNNEI. V lost 7 bases and J 4 bases, leaving 16 bases between the germline ends. This CDR3 region has 14 residues. CDR3 sequence: CASIPRGEGYGYTF. For the CDR3, the DNA is TGTGCCAGCATCCCGAGGGGGGAAGGCTATGGCTACACCTTC.

Here the CDR3 reads CASSGGLEETQYF. The CDR3 DNA reads TGCGCCAGCAGCGGCGGACTAGAAGAGACCCAGTACTTC. The gene calls are TRBV5-1 and TRBJ2-5, with 7 bases identical to TRBD2. The germline V gene encodes CDR1 SGHRS and CDR2 YFSETQ. This CDR3 is built from 13 residues. The ends lost 4 bases at V and 3 bases at J; junction bases unmatched: 3.

Only one count was recorded for this clone. This chain links TRBV19 with TRBJ1-2; D is uncertain. CDR1 and CDR2 (germline): LNHDA, SQIVND (reference sequence). This CDR3 comprises 13 residues. The V end lost 7 bases, the J end lost 8 bases, and 17 bases lay between the germline ends. CDR3 protein: CASTKQNVWGYTF. The CDR3 coding sequence is TGTGCCAGTACGAAACAGAATGTCTGGGGCTACACCTTC.

The chain has TRBV10-3 and TRBJ2-3; the match to TRBD1 covers 7 bases. V trimming: 0 bases; J trimming: 10 bases; junction bases outside the gene matches: 7. The CDR3 totals 14 residues. CDR1 and CDR2 from the germline V gene are ENHRY and SYGVKD. CDR3 sequence reads: CAISESEEQGPQYF. The CDR3 DNA is TGTGCCATCAGTGAGTCCGAGGAACAGGGGCCGCAGTATTTT.

The rearrangement links TRBV7-2 to TRBJ2-1; D gene unclear. V was cut by 2 bases and J by 0 bases, with 8 bases left in between. Per the germline V gene, CDR1 is SGHTA and CDR2 is FQGNSA. This CDR3 is 15 amino acids long. The CDR3 protein is CASSLLPVSYNEQFF. The CDR3 region has the DNA TGTGCCAGCAGCTTATTGCCAGTCTCCTACAATGAGCAGTTCTTC.

The chain links TRBV7-2 to TRBJ2-2, with unresolved D. V shed 3 bases and J shed 2 bases, with 10 bases lying between them. This CDR3 is 15 amino acids long. Germline CDR1 is SGHTA and CDR2 is FQGNSA. The CDR3: CASSFGQLNTGELFF. CDR3 bases: TGTGCCAGCAGCTTTGGGCAGCTTAACACCGGGGAGCTGTTTTTT.

The chain recombines TRBV3-1 (or the pseudogene TRBV3-2) with TRBJ1-3, with D maybe TRBD1 (6 bases). The ends were cut back, 2 bases at V and 2 bases at J, with 7 bases in the middle. The germline CDR1 and CDR2 sequences are LGHDT and YNNKEL (reference sequence). This CDR3 comprises 14 residues. The CDR3 reads CASSQRGAGNTIYF. The CDR3 bases are TGTGCCAGCAGCCAAAGGGGGGCTGGAAACACCATATATTTT.

The V gene is TRBV5-6, the J gene TRBJ1-1; 8 bases map to TRBD1. Per the germline V gene, CDR1 is SGHDT and CDR2 is YYEEEE. The CDR3 contains 13 residues. V dropped 2 bases and J dropped 10; count of bases not matched to a gene: 7. CDR3 in amino acids: CASSFDRGPLAFF. Here the CDR3 DNA reads TGTGCCAGCAGCTTTGACAGGGGACCCTTAGCTTTCTTT.

The J gene is TRBJ2-1, the V gene TRBV4-3; D is unresolved. The CDR3 totals 13 residues. From germline, CDR1 is LGHNA and CDR2 YSLEER. Trimming removed 2 bases from V and 1 base from J, with 3 bases in between. The CDR3 sequence: CASSQLSYNEQFF. For the CDR3, the DNA is TGCGCCAGCAGCCAACTGTCCTACAATGAGCAGTTCTTC.

The chain links TRBV5-6 to TRBJ2-7; either TRBD1 or TRBD2 may supply D (6 bases each). CDR1 and CDR2 from the germline V gene are SGHDT and YYEEEE. The CDR3 covers 17 residues. Trimming shortened V by 2 bases and J by 3 bases, and 21 bases separated the two germline ends. In nucleotides, the CDR3 is TGTGCCAGCAGCTTAAAGGGGGGTTCTAGCACCGACTACGAGCAGTACGTC. Translated: CASSLKGGSSTDYEQYV.

Regarding this clone: This specimen includes other DNA sequences encoding the same CDR3. CDR3 protein: CASSVGTGTETQYF. In DNA form, the CDR3 reads TGTGCCAGCAGCGTAGGGACAGGGACCGAGACCCAGTACTTC. The chain couples TRBV9 to TRBJ2-5, with 8 positions matching TRBD1. CDR3 size: 14 residues. V dropped 0 bases and J dropped 5; count of bases not matched to a gene: 3. Germline V lookup: CDR1 SGDLS, CDR2 YYNGEE.

V and J are TRBV6-2 or TRBV6-3 and TRBJ2-7; TRBD1 matches at 7 bases. The V gene's germline CDR1 is MNHEY and CDR2 SVGEGT. CDR3 length equals 15 residues. V gave up 4 bases and J gave up 1 base; unmatched junction bases: 7. The CDR3 is CASSLNPTGSYEQYF. The CDR3 DNA reads TGTGCCAGCAGTTTAAACCCGACAGGGTCCTACGAGCAGTACTTC.

V and J are TRBV18 and TRBJ2-2, with D unclear. Deletions cut 0 bases from V and 3 bases from J, with 11 bases between. The germline V gene has CDR1 KGHSH and CDR2 LQKENI. The CDR3 runs 16 residues. CDR3 loop: CASSPPFWFDTGELFF. The CDR3, as DNA: TGTGCCAGCTCACCACCGTTTTGGTTTGACACCGGGGAGCTGTTTTTT.